This TCR beta chain stems from a study of T cell responses to AZD1222 COVID-19 vaccine. The study's findings and limits: Repertoire sampling occurred only after the peak T cell response. White British ancestry dominated among donors, who included more females, and clonal diversity was possibly underestimated. Unmutated variant regions are reportedly the target of nearly half of TCRs that are spike-specific. With two AZD1222 doses given, Spike-specific TCR breadth and depth both rose.

Only in-frame clones appear in the TCRdb table, and some are missing; sequencing was by immunoSEQ multiplex PCR. The table lists approximately 150,000 clones, roughly nine tenths of them singletons. This clone is a singleton in its sample. What it recognizes is unknown. The material was peripheral blood, obtained on day 0 of MenACWY control vaccination. The sequence was obtained from an adult in good health.

The CDR3 protein is CASSLSGANSPLHF. CDR3 nucleotide sequence: TGTGCCAGCAGCTTATCGGGGGCTAATTCACCCCTCCACTTT. The chain links TRBV5-6 to TRBJ1-6; tentatively, D is TRBD1 (6 bases). CDR1 and CDR2 (germline): SGHDT, YYEEEE. V lost 2 bases and J lost 6, with 9 bases in between. The length of the CDR3 is 14 residues.